The clone carrying this TCR beta chain has a handful of counts. TCRdb's copy holds only in-frame clones and misses some; the assay was immunoSEQ multiplex PCR. Seen here are some 150,000 clones, roughly 87% observed once, and the top ten hold less than 5%. This entry is derived from a study of blood T cell repertoires in COVID-19. Study overall: PBMCs, B-cell-depleted T cells, or T cells were the source of the cDNA or gDNA that made up the material.

Per germline, CDR1 LNHDA and CDR2 SQIVND (reference sequence). Trimming took off 4 bases at V and 2 bases at J, with 8 bases between the two ends. There are 13 residues in the CDR3. This clonotype originated in a woman between 55 and 75 years old who had recovered from COVID-19. Sequenced sample: peripheral blood. This chain connects TRBV19 to TRBJ1-1; the D is unclear. This CDR3 is CASSTQVNTEAFF. For the CDR3, the DNA is TGTGCCAGTAGTACGCAGGTAAACACTGAAGCTTTCTTT.